The source of this T cell receptor (beta chain) is a study of CD8 T cells in ankylosing spondylitis (dated by TCRdb to the late 2010s). In the study overall: To find TCR variants linked to disease, the study profiled T cell receptor beta repertoires in ankylosing spondylitis patients and healthy donors. The whole study cohort included about a hundred healthy donors and 25 ankylosing spondylitis patients. Samples of peripheral blood were taken, and for ankylosing spondylitis patients, synovial fluid was collected as well. Overall study outcomes, separate from this receptor: A TCR beta motif of several highly homologous amino acid variants appeared characteristic of blood from ankylosing spondylitis patients. The disease-linked clones were reported as significantly enriched in matched synovial fluid samples from ankylosing spondylitis patients. The disease-linked clones showed a CD8+ phenotype and occurred at relatively low frequencies in peripheral blood. Some motif variants had previously been reported in the synovial fluid and blood of reactive arthritis patients, which suggests shared mechanisms of disease initiation.

For sequencing, an Illumina HiSeq 2500 was employed. TCR beta libraries were prepared by quantitative 5'-RACE with molecular barcodes. From the authors' description of their analysis: Disease-linked TCR variants were identified with a new computational method built on a probabilistic model of VDJ rearrangement. The raw public data were reprocessed by TCRdb itself: fastp quality trimming at Q25, MiXCR clonotype calling, in-frame beta chains only. Entries that share a CDR3 protein sequence are merged under the most common genes and DNA. It is TCRdb's table, rather than the study itself, that gives the V and J calls and clone size. A total of 350,000 or so distinct CDR3 sequences appear in this sample, around 10% of them only once. Clones ranked in the top ten supply roughly a tenth of the sample. This clonotype was detected ten times or more. What this receptor recognizes is not known. No much larger clone exists at a distance of one base, and base qualities are not known.

The specimen sequenced was blood, either unsorted or a sorted T cell fraction (not recorded which). The TCR sequence derives from a female donor with ankylosing spondylitis or in good health (not recorded which).

The DNA sequence reads TGCGCCAGCAGCCAAGATAGGGACGGGGAGCTGTTTTTT. This translates into CASSQDRDGELFF. Here the chain combines TRBV4-3 and TRBJ2-2; confidence is insufficient to name the D gene. CDR1 and CDR2 were assigned from the germline V gene as LGHNA and YSLEER. V and J lose 0 bases and 7 bases, and a span of 6 bases separates them. Its CDR3 holds 13 amino acids, cysteine through phenylalanine. Solely the CDR3 DNA is kept, with 39 bases framed from the first base.